This T cell receptor beta chain was sequenced during a study of blood T cell repertoires in COVID-19. Study at large: Donors in the United States, Italy and Spain gave samples during acute or convalescent COVID-19. T cells, B-cell-depleted T cells, or PBMCs provided the cDNA or gDNA that served as material.

V dropped 6 bases and J dropped 0; count of bases not matched to a gene: 7. Looked up from germline, CDR1 is MDHEN and CDR2 is SYDVKM. This CDR3 is built from 16 residues. As handled by the study authors: Reference gene primer amplification gave nucleated cell count estimates. Profiling relied on immunoSEQ multiplex PCR, and the TCRdb table lists in-frame clones only, not all of them. The V and J calls and clone size come from that table; D and trimming were worked out from the DNA. The sample lists about 80,000 clones, approximately 76% seen once, with 16% in the top ten. The sample was peripheral blood. The chain has TRBV28 and TRBJ2-2; 7 bases agree with TRBD2. This receptor was identified in a man in his 70s with active or convalescent COVID-19. CDR3 loop: CASSQLSGTNTGELFF. CDR3 nucleotides: TGTGCCAGCAGCCAACTAAGCGGGACGAACACCGGGGAGCTGTTTTTT.